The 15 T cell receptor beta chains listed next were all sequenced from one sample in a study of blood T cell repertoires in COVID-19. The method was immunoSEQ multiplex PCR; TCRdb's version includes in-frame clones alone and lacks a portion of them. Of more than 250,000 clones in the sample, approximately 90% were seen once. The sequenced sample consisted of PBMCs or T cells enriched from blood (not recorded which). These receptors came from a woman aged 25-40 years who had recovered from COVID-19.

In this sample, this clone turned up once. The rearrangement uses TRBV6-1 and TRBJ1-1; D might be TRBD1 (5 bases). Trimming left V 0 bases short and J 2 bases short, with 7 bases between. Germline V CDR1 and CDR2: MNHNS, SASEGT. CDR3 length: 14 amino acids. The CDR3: CASSEAQGNTEAFF. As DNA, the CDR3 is TGTGCCAGCAGTGAAGCGCAGGGAAACACTGAAGCTTTCTTT.

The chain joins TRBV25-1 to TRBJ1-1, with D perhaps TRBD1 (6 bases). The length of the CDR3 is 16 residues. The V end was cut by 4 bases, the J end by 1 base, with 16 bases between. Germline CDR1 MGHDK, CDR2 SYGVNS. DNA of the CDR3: TGTGCCAGCAGTGCGCGGGGGGCCAGTCGGAACACTGAAGCTTTCTTT. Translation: CASSARGASRNTEAFF.

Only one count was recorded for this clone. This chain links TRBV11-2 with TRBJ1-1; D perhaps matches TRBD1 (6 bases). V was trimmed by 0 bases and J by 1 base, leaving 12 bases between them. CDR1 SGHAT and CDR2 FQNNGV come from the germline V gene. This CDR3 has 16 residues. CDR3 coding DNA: TGTGCCAGCAGCTTAGATCTGGGGACACCGAACACTGAAGCTTTCTTT. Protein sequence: CASSLDLGTPNTEAFF.

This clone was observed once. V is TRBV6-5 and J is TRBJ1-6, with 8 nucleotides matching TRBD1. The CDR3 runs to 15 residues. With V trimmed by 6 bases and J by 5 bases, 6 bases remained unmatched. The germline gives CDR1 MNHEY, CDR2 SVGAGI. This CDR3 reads CASSLGTGDNSPLHF. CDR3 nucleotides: TGTGCCAGCAGCCTTGGGACAGGCGATAATTCACCCCTCCACTTT.

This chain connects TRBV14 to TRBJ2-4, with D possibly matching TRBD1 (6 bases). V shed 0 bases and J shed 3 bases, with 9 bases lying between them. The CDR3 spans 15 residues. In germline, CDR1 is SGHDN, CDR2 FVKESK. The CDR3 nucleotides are TGTGCCAGCAGCCAAGAAGCAGGGGTCAAAAACATTCAGTACTTC. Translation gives CASSQEAGVKNIQYF.

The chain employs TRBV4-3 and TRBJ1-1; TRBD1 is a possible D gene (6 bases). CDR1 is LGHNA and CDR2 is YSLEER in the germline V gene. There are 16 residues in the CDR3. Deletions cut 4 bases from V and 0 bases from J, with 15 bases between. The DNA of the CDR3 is TGCGCCAGCAGCCCAGGTGTAGGGGGTTTGAACACTGAAGCTTTCTTT. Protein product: CASSPGVGGLNTEAFF.

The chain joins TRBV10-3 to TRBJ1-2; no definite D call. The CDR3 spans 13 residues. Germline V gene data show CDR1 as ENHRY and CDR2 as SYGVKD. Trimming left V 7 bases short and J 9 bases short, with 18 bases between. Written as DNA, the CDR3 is TGTGCCATCACCCTGGGCCGAGAATCTAGCTACACCTTC. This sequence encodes CAITLGRESSYTF.

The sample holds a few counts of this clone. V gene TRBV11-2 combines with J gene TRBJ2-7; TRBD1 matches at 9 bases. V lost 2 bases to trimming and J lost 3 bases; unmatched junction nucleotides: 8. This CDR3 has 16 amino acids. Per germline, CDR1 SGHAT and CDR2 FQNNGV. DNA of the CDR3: TGTGCCAGCAGCTTACCGGAGGGGACAGGGCTCTACGAGCAGTACTTC. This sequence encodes CASSLPEGTGLYEQYF.

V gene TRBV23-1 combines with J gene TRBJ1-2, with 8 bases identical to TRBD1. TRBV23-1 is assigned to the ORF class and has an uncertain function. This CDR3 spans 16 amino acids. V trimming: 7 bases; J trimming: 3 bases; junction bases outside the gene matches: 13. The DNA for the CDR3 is TGCGCCAGCACTTTAGGACAGGGTAAATCTGACTATGGCTACACCTTC. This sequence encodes CASTLGQGKSDYGYTF.

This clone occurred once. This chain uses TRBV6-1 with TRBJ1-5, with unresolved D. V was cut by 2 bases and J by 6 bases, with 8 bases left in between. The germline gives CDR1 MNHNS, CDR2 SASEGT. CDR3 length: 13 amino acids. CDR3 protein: CASSERVIQPQHF. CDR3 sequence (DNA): TGTGCCAGCAGTGAACGAGTGATTCAGCCCCAGCATTTT.

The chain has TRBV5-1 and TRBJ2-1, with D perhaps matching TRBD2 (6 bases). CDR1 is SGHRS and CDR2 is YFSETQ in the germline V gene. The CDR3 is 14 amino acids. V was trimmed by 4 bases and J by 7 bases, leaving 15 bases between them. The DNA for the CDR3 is TGCGCCAGCAGCGAGCCCGGGGGTAGAAATGAGCAGTTCTTC. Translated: CASSEPGGRNEQFF.

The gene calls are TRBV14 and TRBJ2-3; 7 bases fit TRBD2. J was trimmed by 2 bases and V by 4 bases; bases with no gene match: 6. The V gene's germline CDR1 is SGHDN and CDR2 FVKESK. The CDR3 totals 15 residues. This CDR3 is CASSPLAGDTDTQYF. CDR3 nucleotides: TGTGCCAGCAGCCCCCTCGCGGGGGACACAGATACGCAGTATTTT.

This CDR3 is CASEFRGFNSPLHF. DNA of the CDR3: TGTGCCTCCGAATTCAGGGGGTTCAATTCACCCCTCCACTTT. The rearrangement links TRBV30 to TRBJ1-6, with 7 nucleotides matching TRBD1. This CDR3 comprises 14 residues. Germline lookup yields CDR1 GTSNPN and CDR2 SVGIG (reference sequence). The J segment lost 7 bases and the V segment lost 7 bases, leaving 10 bases of the junction unmatched.

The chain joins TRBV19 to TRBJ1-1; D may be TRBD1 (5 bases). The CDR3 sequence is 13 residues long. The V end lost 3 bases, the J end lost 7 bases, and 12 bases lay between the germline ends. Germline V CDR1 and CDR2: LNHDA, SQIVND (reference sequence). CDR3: CASSMGRGDEAFF. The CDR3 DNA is TGTGCCAGTAGTATGGGGCGGGGGGATGAAGCTTTCTTT.

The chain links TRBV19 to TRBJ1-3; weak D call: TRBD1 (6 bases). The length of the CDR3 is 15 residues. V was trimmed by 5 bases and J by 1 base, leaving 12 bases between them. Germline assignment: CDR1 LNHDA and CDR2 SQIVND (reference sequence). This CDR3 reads CASSQQGQSGNTIYF. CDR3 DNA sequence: TGTGCCAGTAGTCAACAGGGTCAATCTGGAAACACCATATATTTT.